This paragraph covers one TCR beta chain sequence. Its recognized antigen is unknown. No qualities accompany the bases; no much larger clone lies one base away. The data were taken from a study of blood T cell repertoires in COVID-19 (dated by TCRdb to 2018 to 2021). Study-level background: Samples covering the acute and convalescent phases of COVID-19 were provided by collaborators in the United States, Italy and Spain. The prospective study material was composed of cDNA or gDNA derived from T cells, B-cell-depleted T cells, or PBMCs. Deeply sampled blood TCRbeta repertoires from subjects exposed to, actively infected with, or recovered from COVID-19 were included in the dataset. The repertoires were made available in a free public database intended to serve as a resource for research on the immune response to SARS-CoV-2. The samples were drawn from the first 160 participants of the ongoing ImmuneRACE study and from under 1,500 subjects provided by 6 global collaborators. A de-identified subject ID, COVID-19 status, age in years and sex were almost always included in the sample metadata. Where available, HLA class I and class II types were obtained from metadata supplied by the sample provider rather than from assay-based typing. Broad study findings and their caveats: The amount of clinical and demographic metadata varied by source and participant and was provided uncurated.

The germline V end is reduced by 3 bases and the J end by 7 bases; junction bases left unmatched: 11. The germline V gene (reference sequence) supplies CDR1 DFQATT and CDR2 SNEGSKA. The CDR3, from cysteine to phenylalanine, totals 15 residues. The read is trimmed to its CDR3 DNA, 45 bases read in frame from base 1. In the prospective study, participants were roughly 18 to 100 years old, resided in about two dozen geographic areas of the United States, and were enrolled through a virtual design. Cohort assignment in the prospective study relied on participant-reported clinical history from a screening survey and a study questionnaire. For ImmuneRACE Cohort 3, a participant was defined as recovered based on two consecutive negative NP/OP PCR tests, clearance by a healthcare professional, or resolution of symptoms. Each participant in the prospective study had whole blood, serum and a nasopharyngeal or oropharyngeal swab collected by mobile phlebotomists. Over a roughly two-month period, participants in the prospective study had the option of providing additional blood draws and questionnaires. Prospective study blood samples were shipped either frozen or at room temperature before DNA extraction.

TCRbeta CDR3 regions were amplified from genomic DNA by means of the immunoSEQ Assay, a bias-controlled multiplex PCR. The authors processed their data as follows. The number of nucleated cells in each sample was estimated by amplification of reference gene primers within the assay. To quantify the absolute abundance of each unique TCRbeta CDR3 rearrangement, sequence reads were collapsed and filtered. For each sample, productive Simpson clonality was calculated as the square root of Simpson's diversity index across productive rearrangements. TCRdb took over this immuneACCESS table, retaining in-frame rearrangements with V and J assigned. Such tables are incomplete; in checked studies, under half of the missing clones stem from an unresolved V gene, and the remainder is unexplained. V, J and clone size reflect that table, while D and trimming were determined from the DNA. A total of nearly 400,000 clones appear in this sample, about nine tenths of them only once. The top ten clonotypes cover about 1.8% of the sample.

The clonotype originates from a woman between 25 and 40 years old who had recovered from COVID-19. The V gene is TRBV20-1 and the J gene is TRBJ2-5, with 10 junctional bases fitting TRBD2. Sequencing was performed on PBMCs or T cells enriched from blood (not recorded which). The DNA sequence is TGCAGTGCTAGTCTCCCTAGCGGGGGACTTGTGACCCAGTACTTC. Its translation reads: CSASLPSGGLVTQYF.